The 9 T cell receptor beta chains reported below all come from one sample, sequenced in a study of cytomegalovirus exposure and HLA in healthy donors. Primers included in the PCR were 60 Vbeta and 13 Jbeta primers. The protocol was immunoSEQ multiplex PCR, while the TCRdb copy is restricted to in-frame clones and leaves out a portion. The sample comprises about 160,000 clones, roughly 85% of which are singletons, and about 0.91% rests with the top ten. Sequencing was carried out using PBMCs. The receptors derive from a woman between 50 and 59 years old in good health and CMV-seropositive.

The V and J genes are TRBV18 and TRBJ2-1; 12 bases agree with TRBD2. This CDR3 region has 20 residues. The germline V gene encodes CDR1 KGHSH and CDR2 LQKENI. The ends lost 3 bases at V and 5 bases at J; junction bases unmatched: 17. In DNA, the CDR3 is TGTGCCAGCTCACCGTTCACGACTAGCGGGAGCTCTTCCGGTAACAATGAGCAGTTCTTC. Translated, it gives CASSPFTTSGSSSGNNEQFF. The full variable domain, with the rest looked up from reference TRBV18 and TRBJ2-1, is NAGVMQNPRHLVRRRGQEARLRCSPMKGHSHVYWYRQLPEEGLKFMVYLQKENIIDESGMPKERFSAEFPKEGPSILRIQQVVRGDSAAYFCASSPFTTSGSSSGNNEQFFGPGTRLTVL.

This chain links TRBV6-5 with TRBJ2-7; 13 nucleotides agree with TRBD2. The CDR3 totals 15 residues. Germline V gene lookup returns CDR1 MNHEY and CDR2 SVGAGI. Trimming cost V 5 bases and J 3 bases; bases outside gene matches: 4. CDR3 bases: TGTGCCAGCAGTGGACTAGCGGGAGCCTTCTACGAGCAGTACTTC. This gives the protein CASSGLAGAFYEQYF.

This clone occurred once. This chain links TRBV9 with TRBJ1-1; 11 nucleotides align to TRBD1. The junction had 4 bases not matched to a gene; V was cut back by 2 bases and J by 4 bases. The CDR3 is 15 residues long. Germline assignment: CDR1 SGDLS and CDR2 YYNGEE. CDR3 region: CASSVAGTGGTEAFF. In nucleotides, the CDR3 is TGTGCCAGCAGCGTGGCCGGGACAGGGGGCACTGAAGCTTTCTTT.

V and J are TRBV7-2 and TRBJ2-1; perhaps TRBD2 as D (6 bases). The ends were cut back, 1 base at V and 8 bases at J, with 9 bases in the middle. CDR1 SGHTA and CDR2 FQGNSA come from the germline V gene. The CDR3 spans 13 residues. The CDR3 nucleotides are TGTGCCAGCAGCTTAGTATCGGGGGATGAGCAGTTCTTC. This encodes CASSLVSGDEQFF.

The chain carries TRBV6-4 and TRBJ2-3; weak D call: TRBD1 (5 bases). Deletions cut 8 bases from V and 0 bases from J, with 15 bases between. The germline V gene encodes CDR1 MRHNA and CDR2 SNTAGT. There are 15 residues in the CDR3. The CDR3 DNA reads TGTGCCAGCGCCAGTTCGACAGCTAGCACAGATACGCAGTATTTT. This translates into CASASSTASTDTQYF.

This clone showed up just a few times. This chain uses TRBV18 with TRBJ2-3; 7 bases map to TRBD1. Trimming cost V 0 bases and J 0 bases; bases outside gene matches: 6. CDR1 and CDR2 from the germline V gene are KGHSH and LQKENI. The CDR3 contains 17 residues. CDR3 bases: TGTGCCAGCTCACCACCGACAGGGCCTATCAGCACAGATACGCAGTATTTT. It translates to CASSPPTGPISTDTQYF. Filled out from reference TRBV18 and TRBJ2-3, the complete variable domain reads NAGVMQNPRHLVRRRGQEARLRCSPMKGHSHVYWYRQLPEEGLKFMVYLQKENIIDESGMPKERFSAEFPKEGPSILRIQQVVRGDSAAYFCASSPPTGPISTDTQYFGPGTRLTVL.

This clone occurred a few times. This chain connects TRBV30 to TRBJ2-7, with a possible D match to TRBD1 (6 bases). V lost 5 bases, J lost 7 bases, and 12 bases lay in between. This CDR3 has 11 amino acids. From germline, CDR1 is GTSNPN and CDR2 SVGIG (reference sequence). The chain's CDR3 is CAWGQLKEQYF. The CDR3 DNA reads TGTGCCTGGGGACAGCTTAAAGAGCAGTACTTC.

This chain uses TRBV2 with TRBJ2-7; TRBD1 matches 10 bases. The germline CDR1 and CDR2 sequences are SNHLY and FYNNEI. This CDR3 is built from 15 residues. The V gene end was trimmed by 4 bases and the J gene end by 2 bases; junction bases not matched to a gene: 5. CDR3 loop: CASSGGQGPTYEQYF. The CDR3 DNA sequence: TGTGCCAGCAGTGGGGGACAGGGGCCCACCTACGAGCAGTACTTC.

CDR3 nucleotides: TGTGCCAGCAGCTCCGCGGCCCCGGGGGAGACCCAGTACTTC. Protein: CASSSAAPGETQYF. This rearrangement joins TRBV7-3 to TRBJ2-5, with D perhaps TRBD2 (5 bases). Trimming stripped 4 bases from V and 5 bases from J, with 14 bases between. The CDR3 has 14 amino acids. Germline CDR1 SGHTA, CDR2 FQGTGA.